This T cell receptor beta chain comes out of a study of blood T cell repertoires in COVID-19. On the study more broadly: Specimens from acute and convalescent COVID-19 originated in the United States, Italy and Spain. PBMCs, B-cell-depleted T cells, or T cells were the source of the cDNA or gDNA that made up the material.

As originally analysed: Amplifying reference gene primers gave estimates of nucleated cell counts. Repertoires were generated with immunoSEQ multiplex PCR, while TCRdb's copy carries only in-frame clones and drops some. V and J calls and clone size are copied from that table; D and trimming were computed from the DNA. Of about 260,000 clones in the sample, more than 85% are singletons; the top ten hold around 2.6%. This CDR3 region has 13 residues. Germline V gene sequence: CDR1 SGDLS, CDR2 YYNGEE. V lost 8 bases and J 3 bases, leaving 11 bases between the germline ends. The sequenced sample was peripheral blood. This receptor was identified in a person under 35 with COVID-19, enrolled during active disease. The chain employs TRBV9 and TRBJ2-2, with a weak D call TRBD1 (6 bases). The CDR3 loop is CASRQEYTGELFF. The CDR3 DNA reads TGTGCCAGTAGACAGGAGTACACCGGGGAGCTGTTTTTT.